This is a list of T cell receptor beta chains from one sample in a study of T cells in Graves' hyperthyroidism and ophthalmopathy. In TCRdb, the multiplex PCR reads were re-called with MiXCR into one record per CDR3 protein. The sample has 340,000 or so distinct CDR3 sequences; 20% to 25% are singletons. The sequencing sample was made of blood. The receptors shown here come from a woman between 50 and 59 years old with Graves' hyperthyroidism. Each CDR3 is given with its conserved first and last residue. D genes are given only for firm matches. The size entry is marked missing in some rows and otherwise reads once, few, many or a size class.

J: TRBJ2-1
size: many
D: TRBD2
V: TRBV28
CDR3: CASSEYSGRINEQFF
DNA: TGTGCCAGCAGTGAATATAGCGGGAGGATAAATGAGCAGTTCTTC

J: TRBJ1-3
size: NA
D: TRBD1
V: TRBV5-1
CDR3: CASSLEWTGMNTIYF
DNA: TGCGCCAGCAGCTTGGAATGGACAGGGATGAACACCATATATTTT

J: TRBJ1-1
size: many
D: TRBD1
V: TRBV12-3/TRBV12-4
CDR3: CASSYDRESVNTEAFF
DNA: TGTGCCAGCAGCTATGACAGGGAGAGCGTGAACACTGAAGCTTTCTTT

J: TRBJ2-6
size: many
D: NA
V: TRBV3-1
CDR3: CASSHPPSSGANVLTF
DNA: TGTGCCAGCAGCCACCCTCCCAGCTCTGGGGCCAACGTCCTGACTTTC

J: TRBJ2-7
size: many
D: TRBD2
V: TRBV9
CDR3: CASSVSPTSGRDEQYF
DNA: TGTGCCAGCAGCGTTTCCCCGACTAGCGGGAGAGACGAGCAGTACTTC

J: TRBJ2-7
size: NA
D: NA
V: TRBV20-1
CDR3: CSARDWGSSYEQYF
DNA: TGCAGTGCTAGAGATTGGGGCAGCTCCTACGAGCAGTACTTC

J: TRBJ1-1
size: many
D: NA
V: TRBV30
CDR3: CAWRIDSFNTEAFF
DNA: TGTGCCTGGAGAATCGACAGCTTCAACACTGAAGCTTTCTTT

J: TRBJ2-5
size: many
D: TRBD1
V: TRBV29-1
CDR3: CSVRTGRETQYF
DNA: TGCAGCGTCAGGACAGGGAGGGAGACCCAGTACTTC

J: TRBJ2-5
size: many
D: NA
V: TRBV18
CDR3: CASSPPGLQETQYF
DNA: TGTGCCAGCTCACCACCGGGATTACAAGAGACCCAGTACTTC

J: TRBJ2-2
size: NA
D: NA
V: TRBV27
CDR3: CASSLGRGAAGELFF
DNA: TGTGCCAGCAGTTTAGGGCGGGGAGCCGCCGGGGAGCTGTTTTTT

J: TRBJ2-7
size: many
D: TRBD2
V: TRBV5-1
CDR3: CASSLASGGLTYEQYF
DNA: TGCGCCAGCAGCTTGGCTAGCGGGGGTCTAACCTACGAGCAGTACTTC

J: TRBJ1-2
size: once
D: NA
V: TRBV7-9
CDR3: CASRKEGGPNGGGYTF
DNA: TGTGCCAGCAGAAAAGAGGGGGGGCCGAACGGTGGTGGCTACACCTTC

J: TRBJ1-2
size: once
D: TRBD1
V: TRBV7-9
CDR3: CASSQDMSLTGEEGYGYTF
DNA: TGTGCCAGCAGCCAAGATATGAGTCTGACAGGGGAGGAGGGTTATGGCTACACCTTC

J: TRBJ1-4
size: NA
D: NA
V: TRBV18
CDR3: CASSSGASSEKLFF
DNA: TGTGCCAGCTCATCGGGGGCGAGTAGCGAAAAACTGTTTTTT

J: TRBJ1-5
size: few
D: NA
V: TRBV5-8
CDR3: CASSLEKNQPQHF
DNA: TGTGCCAGCAGCTTGGAGAAGAATCAGCCCCAGCATTTT

J: TRBJ2-2
size: many
D: TRBD1
V: TRBV7-9
CDR3: CASRPTGQGTGELFF
DNA: TGTGCCAGCAGACCGACGGGACAGGGCACCGGGGAGCTGTTTTTT

J: TRBJ2-2
size: many
D: NA
V: TRBV2
CDR3: CASSEGFTGELFF
DNA: TGTGCCAGCAGTGAGGGATTCACCGGGGAGCTGTTTTTT

J: TRBJ2-1
size: NA
D: TRBD2
V: TRBV7-8
CDR3: CASSFFSGRAGNEQFF
DNA: TGTGCCAGCAGCTTCTTTAGCGGGAGGGCCGGGAATGAGCAGTTCTTC

J: TRBJ1-4
size: NA
D: NA
V: TRBV19
CDR3: CASSTRTATNEKLFF
DNA: TGTGCCAGTAGTACCCGGACAGCAACTAATGAAAAACTGTTTTTT

J: TRBJ2-3
size: few
D: TRBD2
V: TRBV3-1
CDR3: CASSHRAGGPRDTQYF
DNA: TGTGCCAGCAGCCACAGAGCGGGGGGGCCGAGAGATACGCAGTATTTT

J: TRBJ2-3
size: NA
D: NA
V: TRBV6-1
CDR3: CASSGGLLAVDTQYF
DNA: TGTGCCAGCAGTGGGGGCCTACTAGCTGTAGATACGCAGTATTTT

J: TRBJ2-7
size: few
D: TRBD1
V: TRBV6-1
CDR3: CASAKTGTYEQYF
DNA: TGTGCCAGCGCCAAGACAGGGACCTACGAGCAGTACTTC

J: TRBJ2-1
size: many
D: TRBD2
V: TRBV7-3
CDR3: CASSLTSGSFNEQFF
DNA: TGTGCCAGCAGCTTAACTAGCGGGAGCTTCAATGAGCAGTTCTTC

J: TRBJ1-1
size: few
D: NA
V: TRBV19
CDR3: CASSELQGGTEAFF
DNA: TGTGCCAGTAGTGAACTGCAGGGAGGAACTGAAGCTTTCTTT

J: TRBJ2-5
size: many
D: TRBD1
V: TRBV7-7
CDR3: CASSIGTATVQETQYF
DNA: TGTGCTAGCAGTATCGGGACAGCAACCGTCCAAGAGACCCAGTACTTC